These T cell receptor beta chains were read from a single sample in a study of graft-versus-host responses after intestinal transplantation. The data were produced by immunoSEQ multiplex PCR, yet TCRdb's version contains in-frame clones alone and is incomplete. The sample has tens of thousands of clones, 93% seen once; the top ten hold roughly 2%. Their antigen targets remain unknown. Source: unstimulated CD8+ T cells sorted from spleen or lymph node cells, taken before intestinal transplant. The receptors stem from a human donor who received an intestinal transplant. Each CDR3 is given with its conserved first and last residue.

j_call cdr3_length v_call cdr3_aa
TRBJ1-1 14 TRBV6-6 CASSYLYRGPEAFF
TRBJ1-4 15 TRBV7-6 CASSPPGGPNEKLFF
TRBJ2-7 14 TRBV2 CASRRGTGGNEQYF
TRBJ2-7 14 TRBV5-8 CASSLFQGAHEQYF
TRBJ2-3 16 TRBV10-3 CAISENRGGITDTQYF
TRBJ2-3 15 TRBV7-9 CASSFGGGPTDTQYF
TRBJ2-3 16 TRBV9 CASSKSNRGLLDTQYF
TRBJ2-7 14 TRBV4-2 CASSPRGGTYEQYF
TRBJ1-3 16 TRBV9 CASSVGSGISGNTIYF
TRBJ1-1 16 TRBV5-8 CASSLVPGTGWVEAFF
TRBJ1-1 11 TRBV6-4 CASRAGTVAFF
TRBJ2-7 13 TRBV4-3 CASSQERRDEQYF
TRBJ2-1 12 TRBV6-7 CASSYSRGSGFF
TRBJ1-6 13 TRBV4-1 CASSQAYNSPLHF